Following are 23 T cell receptor beta chains from one sample sequenced in a study of beta chain features in type 1 diabetes. These receptors are not linked to any known antigen. Study-level findings and limits: Among patients with Type 1 diabetes, TCRB CDR3s were moderately but significantly shorter in every one of the four CD4+ subsets.

The entirety of the isolated RNA underwent reverse transcription, so expressed TCRB transcripts were sequenced. Assay used: immunoSEQ multiplex PCR; TCRdb lists only in-frame clones, some missing. The sample lists 100,000 to 150,000 clones, 9% occurring once. The sequencing sample was made of central memory CD4+ T cells from blood. The receptors here all came from a man aged 30 to 39 with type 1 diabetes.

The table lists this clone with a few counts. The chain employs TRBV28 and TRBJ1-5; D remains unclear. The CDR3 has 15 amino acids. In germline, CDR1 is MDHEN, CDR2 SYDVKM. V lost 2 bases and J 0 bases, leaving 8 bases between the germline ends. The CDR3 DNA is TGTGCCAGCAGTTTACCCGGGATTAGCAATCAGCCCCAGCATTTT. Its translation is CASSLPGISNQPQHF.

The J gene is TRBJ1-1, the V gene TRBV7-9, with D perhaps matching TRBD1 (6 bases). The CDR3 consists of 14 residues. The V gene lost 5 bases and the J gene lost 0 bases, with 10 bases spanning the gap. Germline V lookup: CDR1 SEHNR, CDR2 FQNEAQ (reference sequence). The CDR3 DNA sequence: TGTGCCAGCAGCAAACAGGGCATGAACACTGAAGCTTTCTTT. It translates to CASSKQGMNTEAFF.

This chain connects TRBV7-2 to TRBJ1-1; a possible D gene is TRBD1 (6 bases). V lost 6 bases and J 6 bases, leaving 14 bases between the germline ends. This CDR3 is 13 amino acids long. Germline assignment: CDR1 SGHTA and CDR2 FQGNSA. CDR3 in amino acids: CASSTRGAAEAFF. As DNA, the CDR3 is TGTGCCAGCAGTACCAGGGGTGCGGCTGAAGCTTTCTTT.

The rearrangement joins TRBV30 to TRBJ2-1, with 9 bases identical to TRBD2. The CDR3 totals 14 residues. Germline V lookup: CDR1 GTSNPN, CDR2 SVGIG (reference sequence). Trimming at V came to 1 base and at J to 4 bases, leaving 2 bases not matched to a gene. In DNA form, the CDR3 reads TGTGCCTGGAGTGGGCTAGCGGGGTACAATGAGCAGTTCTTC. Translation: CAWSGLAGYNEQFF.

This clone showed up just a few times. The chain couples TRBV7-9 to TRBJ2-4; 9 bases match TRBD1. Germline loops: CDR1 SEHNR, CDR2 FQNEAQ (reference sequence). The CDR3 is 15 amino acids. V trimming: 3 bases; J trimming: 5 bases; junction bases outside the gene matches: 5. The CDR3 sequence: CASSFEWDRENIQYF. For the CDR3, the DNA is TGTGCCAGCAGCTTTGAGTGGGACAGGGAAAACATTCAGTACTTC.

V gene TRBV7-9 combines with J gene TRBJ2-7; D might be TRBD1 (5 bases). V was cut by 4 bases and J by 2 bases, with 12 bases left in between. This CDR3 region has 14 residues. CDR1 is SEHNR, CDR2 FQNEAQ, per germline (reference sequence). In nucleotides, the CDR3 is TGTGCCAGCAGCTCCAACAGGTACACCTACGAGCAGTACTTC. Residues: CASSSNRYTYEQYF.

This clone was counted a few times. V is TRBV11-2 and J is TRBJ2-3; the D gene is possibly TRBD2 (6 bases). V dropped 5 bases and J dropped 4 bases, with 13 bases sitting between them. Germline loops: CDR1 SGHAT, CDR2 FQNNGV. There are 14 residues in the CDR3. The CDR3 bases are TGTGCCAGCAGCCCTGAACTAGCCGCAGATACGCAGTATTTT. Amino acid sequence: CASSPELAADTQYF. The variable domain in full, with the rest retrieved from reference TRBV11-2 and TRBJ2-3, is EAGVAQSPRYKIIEKRQSVAFWCNPISGHATLYWYQQILGQGPKLLIQFQNNGVVDDSQLPKDRFSAERLKGVDSTLKIQPAKLEDSAVYLCASSPELAADTQYFGPGTRLTVL.

The genes are TRBV6-5 and TRBJ2-3; TRBD2 aligns across 7 bases. Germline V gene data show CDR1 as MNHEY and CDR2 as SVGAGI. With V trimmed by 6 bases and J by 6 bases, 6 bases remained unmatched. This CDR3 comprises 13 residues. CDR3 sequence reads: CASRPAGTDTQYF. The CDR3 DNA follows: TGTGCCAGCAGGCCAGCGGGGACTGATACGCAGTATTTT.

The V call is TRBV28, the J call TRBJ2-2; perhaps TRBD2 as D (6 bases). Germline V gives CDR1 MDHEN, CDR2 SYDVKM. The V end was cut by 4 bases, the J end by 9 bases, with 18 bases between. This CDR3 contains 15 residues. The CDR3 sequence: CASSSGGEGSRELFF. CDR3 nucleotide sequence: TGTGCCAGCAGTTCCGGCGGGGAAGGAAGCCGGGAGCTGTTTTTT. The full variable domain, with the rest looked up from reference TRBV28 and TRBJ2-2, is DVKVTQSSRYLVKRTGEKVFLECVQDMDHENMFWYRQDPGLGLRLIYFSYDVKMKEKGDIPEGYSVSREKKERFSLILESASTNQTSMYLCASSSGGEGSRELFFGEGSRLTVL.

This chain links TRBV19 with TRBJ1-1; D possibly corresponds to TRBD1 (5 bases). The CDR3 spans 15 residues. Germline CDR1 reads LNHDA; CDR2 reads SQIVND (reference sequence). Between the trimmed V and J ends, which lost 3 bases and 1 base, there was a span of 12 bases. This chain's CDR3 is CASSIQGEGNTEAFF. The CDR3 nucleotides are TGTGCCAGTAGTATCCAGGGTGAAGGGAACACTGAAGCTTTCTTT.

This clone turned up a few times. The chain links TRBV11-2 to TRBJ1-2; 7 nucleotides match TRBD1. J was trimmed by 0 bases and V by 1 base; bases with no gene match: 2. This CDR3 has 15 residues. Per the germline V gene, CDR1 is SGHAT and CDR2 is FQNNGV. This chain's CDR3 is CASSLVGGANYGYTF. The CDR3 DNA is TGTGCCAGCAGCTTAGTAGGGGGCGCTAACTATGGCTACACCTTC.

This clone was observed a handful of times. The chain links TRBV27 to TRBJ2-2, with 7 positions matching TRBD1. CDR3 length: 13 amino acids. Germline V gene lookup returns CDR1 MNHEY and CDR2 SMNVEV (reference sequence). The J segment lost 4 bases and the V segment lost 7 bases, leaving 3 bases of the junction unmatched. CDR3 coding DNA: TGTGCCAGCAACGACAGGGCCACCGGGGAGCTGTTTTTT. This encodes CASNDRATGELFF.

This clone turned up a few times. This sequence joins TRBV28 and TRBJ1-1, with D unclear. Germline CDR1 is MDHEN and CDR2 is SYDVKM. Trimming took 4 bases from V and 6 from J, leaving 9 bases between them. The CDR3 totals 12 residues. The CDR3 spells CASSSRASEAFF. The CDR3 bases are TGTGCCAGCAGTTCGCGGGCCTCTGAAGCTTTCTTT.

This clone came up a few times. The chain uses TRBV5-4 and TRBJ2-5; perhaps TRBD2 as D (6 bases). CDR1 is SGHNT, CDR2 YYREEE, per germline (reference sequence). CDR3 length: 17 amino acids. Trimming took off 0 bases at V and 1 base at J, with 16 bases between the two ends. The CDR3 DNA follows: TGTGCCAGCAGCTTGGATCGGGGCGGCGGGGTCCAAGAGACCCAGTACTTC. Residues: CASSLDRGGGVQETQYF.

This clone appeared a few times. The V gene is TRBV15, the J gene TRBJ2-5; 11 positions agree with TRBD2. V was clipped by 3 bases and J by 4 bases; unmatched bases: 7. There are 16 residues in the CDR3. The V gene's germline CDR1 is LNHNV and CDR2 YYDKDF (reference sequence). In DNA, the CDR3 is TGTGCCACCAGCAGGTCACTAGCGGGGGCCAGAGAGACCCAGTACTTC. Residues: CATSRSLAGARETQYF.

This clone was counted between two and nine times. The rearrangement joins TRBV20-1 to TRBJ1-1; D is uncertain. V was shortened by 4 bases and J by 0 bases, with 3 bases between the two germline ends. CDR3 length equals 11 residues. Germline V CDR1 and CDR2: DFQATT, SNEGSKA (reference sequence). For the CDR3, the DNA is TGCAGTGCTATAGTGAACACTGAAGCTTTCTTT. This translates into CSAIVNTEAFF.

This clone came up a few times. CDR3: CASSLAGTGGQEKLFF. DNA for the CDR3: TGTGCCAGCAGCTTAGCCGGGACAGGGGGGCAGGAAAAACTGTTTTTT. The chain carries TRBV7-9 and TRBJ1-4, with 11 nucleotides matching TRBD1. Germline CDR1 and CDR2: SEHNR and FQNEAQ (reference sequence). The J segment lost 8 bases and the V segment lost 0 bases, leaving 5 bases of the junction unmatched. The CDR3 length is 16 residues.

The chain links TRBV5-1 to TRBJ2-2; a weak D match, TRBD1 (6 bases). The CDR3 has 15 amino acids. Germline loops: CDR1 SGHRS, CDR2 YFSETQ. Between the trimmed V and J ends, which lost 2 bases and 1 base, there was a span of 9 bases. The chain's CDR3 is CASSLLGQNTGELFF. CDR3 nucleotides: TGCGCCAGCAGCTTATTGGGACAGAACACCGGGGAGCTGTTTTTT.

V is TRBV4-3 and J is TRBJ1-3; D not resolved. CDR1 is LGHNA, CDR2 YSLEER, per germline. The V and J ends lost 1 base and 4 bases respectively, with 5 bases between them. The CDR3 is 13 amino acids. The CDR3 nucleotides read TGCGCCAGCAGCCAAGGGCCCGGAAACACCATATATTTT. Translating gives CASSQGPGNTIYF.

The chain employs TRBV4-2 and TRBJ2-3; 7 positions match TRBD2. V was clipped by 8 bases and J by 3 bases; unmatched bases: 14. The germline gives CDR1 LGHNA, CDR2 YNFKEQ. This CDR3 spans 16 amino acids. Here the CDR3 DNA reads TGTGCCAGCGGCGGGTCGAGCGGGGCCTCAACAGATACGCAGTATTTT. Translating it yields CASGGSSGASTDTQYF.

Many counts were recorded for this clone. DNA of the CDR3: TGTGCCAGCAGTAAGACAGCCTCTGGGGCCAACGTCCTGACTTTC. Translated: CASSKTASGANVLTF. This chain links TRBV7-3 with TRBJ2-6; D is possibly TRBD1 (5 bases). This CDR3 contains 15 residues. The germline V gene encodes CDR1 SGHTA and CDR2 FQGTGA. Trimming cost V 6 bases and J 0 bases, with 9 bases left between them.

This sequence joins TRBV9 and TRBJ1-6; 7 positions agree with TRBD1. CDR1 is SGDLS and CDR2 is YYNGEE in the germline V gene. The length of the CDR3 is 15 residues. The V gene end was trimmed by 0 bases and the J gene end by 8 bases; junction bases not matched to a gene: 5. The CDR3 loop is CASSVGRTGDSPLHF. In nucleotides, the CDR3 is TGTGCCAGCAGCGTAGGTCGAACAGGGGATTCACCCCTCCACTTT.

This clone occurred a few times. The V call is TRBV5-5, the J call TRBJ2-1; 11 nucleotides align to TRBD2. Losses at the gene ends were 4 bases for V and 6 bases for J; bases not matched to a gene: 9. CDR1 SGHKS and CDR2 YYEKEE come from the germline V gene (reference sequence). CDR3 length equals 16 residues. The CDR3 DNA reads as TGTGCCAGCAGCCAACACCTAGGACTAGCGGGCAATGAGCAGTTCTTC. As protein: CASSQHLGLAGNEQFF.